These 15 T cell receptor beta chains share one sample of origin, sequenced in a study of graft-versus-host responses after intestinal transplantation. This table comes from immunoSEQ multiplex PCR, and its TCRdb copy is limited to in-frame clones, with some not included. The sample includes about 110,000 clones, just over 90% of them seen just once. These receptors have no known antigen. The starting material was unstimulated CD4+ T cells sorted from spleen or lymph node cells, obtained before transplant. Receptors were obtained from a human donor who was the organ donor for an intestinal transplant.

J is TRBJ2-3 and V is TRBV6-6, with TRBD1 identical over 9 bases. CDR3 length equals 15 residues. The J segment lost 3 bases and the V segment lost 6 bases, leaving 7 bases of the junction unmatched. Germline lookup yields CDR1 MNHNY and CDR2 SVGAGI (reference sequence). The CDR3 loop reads CASRAQGARTDTQYF. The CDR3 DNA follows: TGTGCCAGCAGGGCACAGGGGGCTAGAACAGATACGCAGTATTTT.

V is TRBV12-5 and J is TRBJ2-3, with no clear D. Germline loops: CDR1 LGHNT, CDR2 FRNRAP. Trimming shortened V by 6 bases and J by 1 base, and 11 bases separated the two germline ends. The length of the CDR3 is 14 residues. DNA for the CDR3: TGTGCTAGTGGGATCTATTTGGGCACAGATACGCAGTATTTT. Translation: CASGIYLGTDTQYF.

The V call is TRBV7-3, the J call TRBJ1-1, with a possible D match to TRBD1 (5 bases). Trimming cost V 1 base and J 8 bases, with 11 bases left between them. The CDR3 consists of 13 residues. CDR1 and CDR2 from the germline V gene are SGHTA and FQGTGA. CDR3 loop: CASSLRPGTEAFF. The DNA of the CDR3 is TGTGCCAGCAGCTTAAGGCCAGGGACGGAAGCTTTCTTT.

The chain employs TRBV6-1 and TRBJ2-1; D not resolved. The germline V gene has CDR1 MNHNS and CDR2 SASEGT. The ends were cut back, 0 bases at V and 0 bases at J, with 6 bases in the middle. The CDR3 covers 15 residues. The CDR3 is CASSEAWASYNEQFF. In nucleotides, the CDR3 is TGTGCCAGCAGTGAAGCGTGGGCCTCCTACAATGAGCAGTTCTTC.

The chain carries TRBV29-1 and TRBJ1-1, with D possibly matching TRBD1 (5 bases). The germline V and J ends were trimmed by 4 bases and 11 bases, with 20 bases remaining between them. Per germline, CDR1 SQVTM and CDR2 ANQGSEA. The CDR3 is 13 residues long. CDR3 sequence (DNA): TGCAGCGTTGGACCGGGACTCCAAGGGGTGGCTTTCTTT. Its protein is CSVGPGLQGVAFF.

CDR3 protein: CASSSTREGTDTQYF. CDR3 bases: TGTGCCAGCAGTTCCACCCGGGAGGGCACAGATACGCAGTATTTT. The chain has TRBV27 and TRBJ2-3; the match to TRBD2 covers 7 bases. Germline V gene data show CDR1 as MNHEY and CDR2 as SMNVEV (reference sequence). This CDR3 is built from 15 residues. V trimming: 4 bases; J trimming: 1 base; junction bases outside the gene matches: 5.

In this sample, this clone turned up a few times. This CDR3 is CASSYRTGTEQYF. The CDR3, as DNA: TGTGCCAGCAGTTACAGGACAGGGACCGAGCAGTACTTC. This sequence joins TRBV6-5 and TRBJ2-7; 8 bases match TRBD1. Looked up from germline, CDR1 is MNHEY and CDR2 is SVGAGI. V was pared by 2 bases and J by 6 bases, with 3 bases of the junction left unmatched. This CDR3 spans 13 amino acids.

The CDR3 protein is CASSRVAGRETQYF. CDR3 nucleotides: TGCGCCAGCAGCCGGGTGGCAGGGAGAGAGACCCAGTACTTC. The V and J genes are TRBV5-1 and TRBJ2-5; possibly TRBD1 or TRBD2 for D (5 bases each). The CDR3 length is 14 residues. Germline loops: CDR1 SGHRS, CDR2 YFSETQ. Trimming took 4 bases from V and 4 from J, leaving 14 bases between them. Based on the CDR3 plus reference TRBV5-1 and TRBJ2-5, the full variable domain is KAGVTQTPRYLIKTRGQQVTLSCSPISGHRSVSWYQQTPGQGLQFLFEYFSETQRNKGNFPGRFSGRQFSNSRSEMNVSTLELGDSALYLCASSRVAGRETQYFGPGTRLLVL.

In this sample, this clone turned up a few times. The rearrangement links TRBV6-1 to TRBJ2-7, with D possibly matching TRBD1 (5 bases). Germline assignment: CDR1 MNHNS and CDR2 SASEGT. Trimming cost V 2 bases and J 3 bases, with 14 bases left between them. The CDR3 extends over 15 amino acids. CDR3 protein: CASSERRQKLYEQYF. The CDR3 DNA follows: TGTGCCAGCAGTGAACGAAGACAGAAGCTCTACGAGCAGTACTTC.

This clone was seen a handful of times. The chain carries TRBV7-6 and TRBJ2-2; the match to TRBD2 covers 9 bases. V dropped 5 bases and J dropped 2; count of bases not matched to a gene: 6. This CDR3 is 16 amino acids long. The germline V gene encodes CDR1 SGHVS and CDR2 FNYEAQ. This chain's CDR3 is CASSRLAATNTGELFF. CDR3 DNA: TGTGCCAGCAGCCGACTAGCGGCTACTAACACCGGGGAGCTGTTTTTT.

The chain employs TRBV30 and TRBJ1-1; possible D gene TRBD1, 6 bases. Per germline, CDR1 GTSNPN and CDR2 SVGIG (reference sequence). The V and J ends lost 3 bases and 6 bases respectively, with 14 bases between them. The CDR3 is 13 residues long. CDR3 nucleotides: TGTGCCTGGAGAAAAACAGGGATCCCTGAAGCTTTCTTT. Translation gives CAWRKTGIPEAFF.

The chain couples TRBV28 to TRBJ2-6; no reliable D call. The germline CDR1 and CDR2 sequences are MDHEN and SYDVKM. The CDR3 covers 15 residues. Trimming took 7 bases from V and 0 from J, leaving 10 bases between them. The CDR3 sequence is CASTDFLSGANVLTF. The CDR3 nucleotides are TGTGCCAGCACGGATTTCCTCTCTGGGGCCAACGTCCTGACTTTC.

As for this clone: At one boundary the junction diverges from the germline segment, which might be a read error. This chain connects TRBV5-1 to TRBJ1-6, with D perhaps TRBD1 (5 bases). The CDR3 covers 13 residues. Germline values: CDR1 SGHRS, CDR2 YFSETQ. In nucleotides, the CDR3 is TGCGCCAGCAGCGCCGACGGGCAGGGCCCCAATGACTTT. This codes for CASSADGQGPNDF.

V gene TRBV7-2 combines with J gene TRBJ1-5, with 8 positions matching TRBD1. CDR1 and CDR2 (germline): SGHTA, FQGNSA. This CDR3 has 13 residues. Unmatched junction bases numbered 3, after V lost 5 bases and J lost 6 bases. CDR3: CASSQDRAQPQHF. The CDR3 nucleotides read TGTGCCAGCAGCCAGGACAGGGCTCAGCCCCAGCATTTT.

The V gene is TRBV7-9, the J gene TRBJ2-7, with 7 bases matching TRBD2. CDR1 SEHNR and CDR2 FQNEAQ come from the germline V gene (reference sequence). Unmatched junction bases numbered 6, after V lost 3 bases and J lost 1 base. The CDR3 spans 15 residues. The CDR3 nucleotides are TGTGCCAGCAGCTTCGGTAGCGGGCCGTCCTACGAGCAGTACTTC. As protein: CASSFGSGPSYEQYF. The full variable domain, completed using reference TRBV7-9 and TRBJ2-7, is DTGVSQNPRHKITKRGQNVTFRCDPISEHNRLYWYRQTLGQGPEFLTYFQNEAQLEKSRLLSDRFSAERPKGSFSTLEIQRTEQGDSAMYLCASSFGSGPSYEQYFGPGTRLTVT.